The 28 T cell receptor beta chains in this list originate from one sample, sequenced in a study of blood T cell repertoires in COVID-19. The protocol was immunoSEQ multiplex PCR, while the TCRdb copy is restricted to in-frame clones and leaves out a portion. The table records 150,000 or so clones, around 89% of them present only once. Material for sequencing was peripheral blood. All receptors come from a young man with COVID-19, enrolled during active disease.

This sequence joins TRBV27 and TRBJ2-1; a weak D match, TRBD1 (6 bases). V was clipped by 3 bases and J by 10 bases, with 13 bases between them. Germline lookup yields CDR1 MNHEY and CDR2 SMNVEV (reference sequence). The CDR3 consists of 13 residues. This CDR3 reads CASSFNPTGEQFF. The CDR3, as DNA: TGTGCCAGCAGTTTTAATCCCACAGGGGAGCAGTTCTTC.

This chain links TRBV28 with TRBJ2-7; maybe TRBD2 (5 bases). Per germline, CDR1 MDHEN and CDR2 SYDVKM. The CDR3 runs to 12 residues. Trimming removed 9 bases at V and 3 bases at J, with 12 bases between. CDR3: CASSPGNYEQYF. The CDR3, as DNA: TGTGCCAGTTCTCCCGGGAACTACGAGCAGTACTTC.

The CDR3 DNA reads as TGTGCCAGCAGCTTGGCGGGGGGGGCCCAGCATTTT. It translates to CASSLAGGAQHF. The chain carries TRBV5-6 and TRBJ1-5; tentative D call: TRBD1 (5 bases). V lost 0 bases to trimming and J lost 11 bases, with 9 bases between them. Germline assignment: CDR1 SGHDT and CDR2 YYEEEE. The CDR3 consists of 12 residues. Together with reference TRBV5-6 and TRBJ1-5, the CDR3 gives the full variable domain: DAGVTQSPTHLIKTRGQQVTLRCSPKSGHDTVSWYQQALGQGPQFIFQYYEEEERQRGNFPDRFSGHQFPNYSSELNVNALLLGDSALYLCASSLAGGAQHFGDGTRLSIL.

The J gene is TRBJ2-7, the V gene TRBV5-1; the match to TRBD2 covers 9 bases. V gave up 4 bases and J gave up 0 bases; unmatched junction bases: 2. CDR1 and CDR2 (germline): SGHRS, YFSETQ. The CDR3 runs to 14 residues. The CDR3 region has the DNA TGCGCCAGCAGCGTTAGCGGGAGCTCCTACGAGCAGTACTTC. Amino acid sequence: CASSVSGSSYEQYF.

The chain is built from TRBV28 and TRBJ1-1; D remains unclear. Germline CDR1 MDHEN, CDR2 SYDVKM. Deletions cut 5 bases from V and 4 bases from J, with 8 bases between. The CDR3 spans 12 residues. This chain's CDR3 is CASSPRVTEAFF. CDR3 nucleotide sequence: TGTGCCAGCAGTCCCCGGGTCACTGAAGCTTTCTTT.

In nucleotides, the CDR3 is TGTGCCAGCAGCCAAATTCGGGCGAACACCGGGGAGCTGTTTTTT. This translates into CASSQIRANTGELFF. This chain joins TRBV3-1 (or the pseudogene TRBV3-2) and TRBJ2-2; D is undetermined. The CDR3 is made up of 15 amino acids. CDR1 and CDR2 from the germline V gene are LGHDT and YNNKEL (reference sequence). Trimming removed 2 bases at V and 0 bases at J, with 7 bases between.

This rearrangement joins TRBV30 to TRBJ1-1; TRBD1 might be the D (5 bases). V was clipped by 0 bases and J by 4 bases, with 15 bases between them. Germline lookup yields CDR1 GTSNPN and CDR2 SVGIG (reference sequence). The CDR3 is made up of 15 amino acids. The CDR3 DNA is TGTGCCTGGAGTGTACCCGCTCACCAGGGCACTGAAGCTTTCTTT. Encoded protein: CAWSVPAHQGTEAFF.

The chain employs TRBV7-9 and TRBJ2-1; D is uncertain. The germline CDR1 and CDR2 sequences are SEHNR and FQNEAQ (reference sequence). With 4 bases removed from V and 4 bases from J, the gap between germline ends came to 14 bases. The CDR3 is 15 amino acids. CDR3 DNA sequence: TGTGCCAGCAGCTCCCAATATTCGGGTTACAATGAGCAGTTCTTC. Amino acids: CASSSQYSGYNEQFF.

The rearrangement uses TRBV18 and TRBJ2-5, with 7 bases matching TRBD1. Germline assignment: CDR1 KGHSH and CDR2 LQKENI. The CDR3 extends over 16 amino acids. The ends lost 1 base at V and 2 bases at J; junction bases unmatched: 7. The CDR3 DNA follows: TGTGCCAGCTCACCACTTGGGACAGTGGGGCAAGAGACCCAGTACTTC. It encodes CASSPLGTVGQETQYF.

The chain is built from TRBV19 and TRBJ2-7; 9 bases map to TRBD1. V was clipped by 4 bases and J by 3 bases; unmatched bases: 4. Germline CDR1 and CDR2: LNHDA and SQIVND (reference sequence). This CDR3 has 14 residues. The CDR3: CASSKQGQGYEQYF. The CDR3 bases are TGTGCCAGTAGTAAACAGGGACAGGGCTACGAGCAGTACTTC.

The sample holds one count of this clone. CDR3 sequence: CATSDSQFYEQYF. The CDR3 coding sequence is TGTGCCACCAGTGATTCACAGTTCTACGAGCAGTACTTC. The V and J genes are TRBV24-1 and TRBJ2-7; D gene unclear. Germline lookup yields CDR1 KGHDR and CDR2 SFDVKD. The V end was cut by 2 bases, the J end by 3 bases, with 7 bases between. CDR3 length equals 13 residues.

The chain employs TRBV24-1 and TRBJ2-7; 10 positions match TRBD1. This CDR3 is built from 15 residues. Germline V gene sequence: CDR1 KGHDR, CDR2 SFDVKD. V was pared by 3 bases and J by 6 bases, with 7 bases of the junction left unmatched. Here the CDR3 reads CATSDVEDRGSEQYF. The DNA for the CDR3 is TGTGCCACCAGTGATGTAGAGGACAGGGGGAGCGAGCAGTACTTC.

This clone was counted only a few times. The chain uses TRBV30 and TRBJ2-7, with a possible D match to TRBD2 (6 bases). Germline V gene data show CDR1 as GTSNPN and CDR2 as SVGIG (reference sequence). The CDR3 loop spans 16 amino acids. With 0 bases removed from V and 0 bases from J, the gap between germline ends came to 15 bases. CDR3 nucleotide sequence: TGTGCCTGGAGTGTCTCAGGTGGGGGGTTCTCCTACGAGCAGTACTTC. The encoded protein is CAWSVSGGGFSYEQYF.

The CDR3 spells CASSPTMSSYNEQFF. Here the CDR3 DNA reads TGTGCCAGCAGCCCCACTATGAGCTCCTACAATGAGCAGTTCTTC. The chain is built from TRBV14 and TRBJ2-1, with D unresolved. This CDR3 is built from 15 residues. The V and J ends lost 4 bases and 0 bases respectively, with 10 bases between them. The germline gives CDR1 SGHDN, CDR2 FVKESK.

The V gene is TRBV27, the J gene TRBJ2-7, with D possibly matching TRBD1 (6 bases). Between the trimmed V and J ends, which lost 2 bases and 5 bases, there was a span of 13 bases. This CDR3 has 14 residues. Germline V CDR1 and CDR2: MNHEY, SMNVEV (reference sequence). The CDR3 reads CASSLKDRYHEQYF. The DNA for the CDR3 is TGTGCCAGCAGTTTAAAAGACAGGTACCACGAGCAGTACTTC.

Comments on this clone: One end of the junction varies from germline; a read error may be responsible. The V call is TRBV27, the J call TRBJ1-4; D gene ambiguous. The germline CDR1 and CDR2 sequences are MNHEY and SMNVEV (reference sequence). The CDR3 loop spans 14 amino acids. The CDR3 region is CASSLDPRGGELLF. In DNA form, the CDR3 reads TGTGCCAGCAGTTTAGACCCCCGGGGTGGGGAACTGCTTTTT. The full variable domain, in which reference TRBV27 and TRBJ1-4 provide the parts outside the CDR3, is EAQVTQNPRYLITVTGKKLTVTCSQNMNHEYMSWYRQDPGLGLRQIYYSMNVEVTDKGDVPEGYKVSRKEKRNFPLILESPSPNQTSLYFCASSLDPRGGELLFGSGTQLSVL.

This clone has a handful of counts. This chain links TRBV4-2 with TRBJ2-1; unclear D gene. Between the trimmed V and J ends, which lost 4 bases and 2 bases, there was a span of 15 bases. The V gene's germline CDR1 is LGHNA and CDR2 YNFKEQ. The CDR3 has 16 amino acids. DNA for the CDR3: TGTGCCAGCAGCCCAATTACCCAGCGAACCTACAATGAGCAGTTCTTC. The encoded protein is CASSPITQRTYNEQFF.

This clone was seen once. V is TRBV24-1 and J is TRBJ2-3; the D gene is possibly TRBD2 (5 bases). With 6 bases removed from V and 0 bases from J, the gap between germline ends came to 9 bases. The germline CDR1 and CDR2 sequences are KGHDR and SFDVKD. The CDR3 covers 14 residues. CDR3 DNA sequence: TGTGCCACCAGTCGGGGTTCTAGCACAGATACGCAGTATTTT. This translates into CATSRGSSTDTQYF.

The chain links TRBV9 to TRBJ1-1; possibly TRBD1 for D (5 bases). The CDR3 runs 15 residues. V lost 4 bases, J lost 5 bases, and 18 bases lay in between. CDR1 is SGDLS and CDR2 is YYNGEE in the germline V gene. Here the CDR3 reads CASSPSGGGGTEAFF. In DNA, the CDR3 is TGTGCCAGCAGCCCTTCTGGGGGGGGAGGGACTGAAGCTTTCTTT.

V and J are TRBV18 and TRBJ1-5; TRBD1 agrees at 7 bases. The CDR3 runs to 15 residues. With V trimmed by 5 bases and J by 0 bases, 4 bases remained unmatched. CDR1 and CDR2 from the germline V gene are KGHSH and LQKENI. The CDR3 bases are TGTGCCAGCTCAACTTCAGGGGGTAGCAATCAGCCCCAGCATTTT. The encoded protein is CASSTSGGSNQPQHF. The entire variable domain, with the rest obtained from reference TRBV18 and TRBJ1-5, is as follows: NAGVMQNPRHLVRRRGQEARLRCSPMKGHSHVYWYRQLPEEGLKFMVYLQKENIIDESGMPKERFSAEFPKEGPSILRIQQVVRGDSAAYFCASSTSGGSNQPQHFGDGTRLSIL.

The chain has TRBV10-2 and TRBJ2-7; 8 bases are a match to TRBD1. Germline assignment: CDR1 WSHSY and CDR2 SAAADI. Trimming cost V 4 bases and J 3 bases; bases outside gene matches: 11. This CDR3 has 16 residues. The CDR3 protein is CASSGEGGQAFYEQYF. The CDR3, as DNA: TGCGCCAGCAGTGGAGAGGGGGGACAGGCATTCTACGAGCAGTACTTC.

This chain joins TRBV30 and TRBJ2-7; 9 bases are shared with TRBD1. CDR3 length equals 14 residues. Germline values: CDR1 GTSNPN, CDR2 SVGIG (reference sequence). V shed 5 bases, J shed 4 bases, and the junction held 9 bases outside the gene matches. This CDR3 is CAWGKDRGRYEQYF. Here the CDR3 DNA reads TGTGCCTGGGGGAAGGACAGGGGAAGGTACGAGCAGTACTTC.

This clone was detected once. J is TRBJ2-7 and V is TRBV10-3; 13 bases are a match to TRBD2. Germline CDR1 ENHRY, CDR2 SYGVKD. V was pared by 6 bases and J by 6 bases, with 8 bases of the junction left unmatched. The CDR3 extends over 15 amino acids. The CDR3 is CAIRPGLAGDGEQYF. In DNA, the CDR3 is TGTGCCATCAGACCCGGACTAGCGGGAGATGGCGAGCAGTACTTC.

This chain's CDR3 is CASSLEGGEQYF. The CDR3 region has the DNA TGTGCCAGCAGCTTGGAAGGAGGCGAGCAGTACTTC. This chain uses TRBV5-4 with TRBJ2-7; possibly TRBD2 for D (5 bases). CDR1 is SGHNT and CDR2 is YYREEE in the germline V gene (reference sequence). V dropped 0 bases and J dropped 6 bases, with 7 bases sitting between them. The CDR3 has 12 amino acids.

The genes are TRBV29-1 and TRBJ2-5; 8 nucleotides align to TRBD1. There are 14 residues in the CDR3. The ends lost 3 bases at V and 5 bases at J; junction bases unmatched: 8. Per germline, CDR1 SQVTM and CDR2 ANQGSEA. The CDR3 spells CSVEKQGGRETQYF. CDR3 DNA: TGCAGCGTTGAGAAACAGGGGGGTCGGGAGACCCAGTACTTC.

This clone was counted once. The rearrangement links TRBV30 to TRBJ1-2, with D unclear. CDR1 is GTSNPN, CDR2 SVGIG, per germline (reference sequence). This CDR3 comprises 13 residues. The germline V and J ends were trimmed by 2 bases and 7 bases, with 14 bases remaining between them. As DNA, the CDR3 is TGTGCCTGGAGTCCCTTTTTACAGTTTGGCTACACCTTC. This codes for CAWSPFLQFGYTF. The full variable domain, rest sourced from reference TRBV30 and TRBJ1-2, is SQTIHQWPATLVQPVGSPLSLECTVEGTSNPNLYWYRQAAGRGLQLLFYSVGIGQISSEVPQNLSASRPQDRQFILSSKKLLLSDSGFYLCAWSPFLQFGYTFGSGTRLTVV.

The chain employs TRBV6-5 and TRBJ2-7; 8 nucleotides agree with TRBD1. The CDR3 contains 12 residues. Germline CDR1 MNHEY, CDR2 SVGAGI. V shed 11 bases and J 6 bases; nucleotides not matched to a gene: 9. The CDR3 sequence is CAARGPTFEQYF. CDR3 coding DNA: TGTGCCGCCAGGGGGCCCACCTTCGAGCAGTACTTC.

The rearrangement links TRBV28 to TRBJ2-7, with a possible D match to TRBD1 (6 bases). The germline V gene encodes CDR1 MDHEN and CDR2 SYDVKM. This CDR3 has 14 amino acids. The V gene lost 6 bases and the J gene lost 0 bases, with 12 bases spanning the gap. CDR3 loop: CASRGQFLSYEQYF. The CDR3 DNA follows: TGTGCCAGCAGAGGACAGTTCCTCTCCTACGAGCAGTACTTC. The whole variable domain, remainder taken from reference TRBV28 and TRBJ2-7, is DVKVTQSSRYLVKRTGEKVFLECVQDMDHENMFWYRQDPGLGLRLIYFSYDVKMKEKGDIPEGYSVSREKKERFSLILESASTNQTSMYLCASRGQFLSYEQYFGPGTRLTVT.